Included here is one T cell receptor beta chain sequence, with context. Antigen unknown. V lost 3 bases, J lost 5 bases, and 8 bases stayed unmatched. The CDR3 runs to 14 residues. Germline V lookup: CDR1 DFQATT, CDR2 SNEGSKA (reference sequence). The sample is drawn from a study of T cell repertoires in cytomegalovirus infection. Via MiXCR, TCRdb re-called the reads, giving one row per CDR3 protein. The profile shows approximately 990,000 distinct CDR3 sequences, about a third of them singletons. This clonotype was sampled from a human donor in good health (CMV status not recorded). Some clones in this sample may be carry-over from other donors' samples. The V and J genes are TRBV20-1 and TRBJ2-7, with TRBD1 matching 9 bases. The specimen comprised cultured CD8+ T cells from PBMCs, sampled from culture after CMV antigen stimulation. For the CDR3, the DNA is TGCAGTGCTAGTCCCGGGACAGGGTTCCACGAGCAGTACTTC. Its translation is CSASPGTGFHEQYF.